This T cell receptor (beta chain) emerged from a study of blood T cell repertoires in COVID-19 (dated by TCRdb to the early 2020s). For context, the study as a whole: Samples covering the acute and convalescent phases of COVID-19 were provided by collaborators in the United States, Italy and Spain. The prospective study material was composed of cDNA or gDNA derived from T cells, B-cell-depleted T cells, or PBMCs. The dataset comprised deeply sampled blood TCRbeta repertoires from subjects exposed to, actively infected with, or recovered from COVID-19. The repertoires were released in a freely available public database intended as a resource for research on the immune response to SARS-CoV-2. Samples were obtained from the ongoing ImmuneRACE study (first 160 participants) and from roughly 1,300 subjects provided by 6 global collaborators. The sample metadata nearly always contained a de-identified subject ID, COVID-19 status, age in years and sex. Where available, HLA class I and class II types were obtained from metadata supplied by the sample provider rather than from assay-based typing.

TCRbeta CDR3 regions were amplified from genomic DNA using the immunoSEQ Assay, a bias-controlled multiplex PCR. On the study's bioinformatics: The number of nucleated cells in each sample was estimated by amplification of reference gene primers within the assay. To quantify the absolute abundance of each unique TCRbeta CDR3 rearrangement, sequence reads were collapsed and filtered. For each sample, productive Simpson clonality was calculated as the square root of Simpson's diversity index across productive rearrangements. This immuneACCESS table, as held by TCRdb, lists in-frame sequences with V and J called but not all clones. Of the missing ones, under half trace to an unresolved V gene in checked studies; the others have no known cause. The V and J calls and clone size are taken from that table; D and trimming were inferred from the DNA. Across this sample there are approximately 300,000 clones, with 70% to 90% seen only once. In total, the top ten clones hold roughly 5.2% of the sample.

Participants in the prospective study were enrolled through a virtual design, were aged about 18 to 90 years, and lived in about 25 United States geographic areas. In the prospective study, participants were assigned to cohorts based on the clinical history participants reported in a screening survey and a study questionnaire. Recovered participants in ImmuneRACE Cohort 3 were defined by two consecutive negative NP/OP PCR tests, clearance by a healthcare professional, or resolution of symptoms. Each participant in the prospective study had whole blood, serum and a nasopharyngeal or oropharyngeal swab collected by mobile phlebotomists. Prospective study participants could optionally give additional blood draws and questionnaires over an approximately two-month period. Before DNA extraction, prospective study blood samples were shipped either frozen or at room temperature. Overall study results and their limits: Clinical and demographic metadata were provided uncurated, with the amount varying by source and participant.

The CDR3 goes from the cysteine to the phenylalanine over 14 residues. Of the read, only the CDR3 DNA is kept; its 42 bases are in frame from base 1. Via the germline V gene (reference sequence), CDR1 is SEHNR and CDR2 FQNEAQ. V is cut by 1 base and J by 6 bases, and the space between the germline ends is 11 bases. About this clone: Its target antigen remains unknown. It has no much larger one-base neighbor in the sample; base qualities were not kept.

The chain is assembled from TRBV7-9 and TRBJ2-3; no D gene call is confident. This TCR came from a woman in her twenties or thirties who had recovered from COVID-19. Sample: PBMCs or T cells enriched from blood (not recorded which). Here is the DNA: TGTGCCAGCAGCTTAGGCGAGCCAGGCGATACGCAGTATTTT. This sequence encodes CASSLGEPGDTQYF. The CDR3 plus the reference TRBV7-9 and TRBJ2-3 genes for the other parts give the full variable domain: DTGVSQNPRHKITKRGQNVTFRCDPISEHNRLYWYRQTLGQGPEFLTYFQNEAQLEKSRLLSDRFSAERPKGSFSTLEIQRTEQGDSAMYLCASSLGEPGDTQYFGPGTRLTVL.